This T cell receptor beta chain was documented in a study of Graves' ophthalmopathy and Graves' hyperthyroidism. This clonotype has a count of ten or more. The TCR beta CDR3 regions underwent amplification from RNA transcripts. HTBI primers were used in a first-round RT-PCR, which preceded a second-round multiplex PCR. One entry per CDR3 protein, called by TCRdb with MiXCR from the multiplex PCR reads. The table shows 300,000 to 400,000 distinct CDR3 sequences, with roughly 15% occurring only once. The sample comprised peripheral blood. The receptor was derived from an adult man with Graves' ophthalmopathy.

The CDR3 here is CASSQPSSYEQYF. CDR3 coding DNA: TGTGCCAGCAGTCAACCTAGCAGCTACGAGCAGTACTTC. The V gene is TRBV12-3 or TRBV12-4, the J gene TRBJ2-7; D perhaps matches TRBD2 (5 bases). Trimming removed 5 bases from V and 3 bases from J, with 11 bases in between. This CDR3 has 13 residues.